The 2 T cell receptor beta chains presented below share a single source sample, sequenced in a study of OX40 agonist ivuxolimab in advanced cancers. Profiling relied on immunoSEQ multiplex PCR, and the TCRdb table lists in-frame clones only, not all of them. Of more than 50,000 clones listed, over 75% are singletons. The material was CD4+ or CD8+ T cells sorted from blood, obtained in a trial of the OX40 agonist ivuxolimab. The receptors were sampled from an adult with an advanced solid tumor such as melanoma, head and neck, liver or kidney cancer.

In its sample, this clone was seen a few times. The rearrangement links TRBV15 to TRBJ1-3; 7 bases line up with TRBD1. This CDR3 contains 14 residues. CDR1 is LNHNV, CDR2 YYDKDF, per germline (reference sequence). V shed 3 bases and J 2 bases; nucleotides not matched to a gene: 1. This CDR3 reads CATSRTGTGNTIYF. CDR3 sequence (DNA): TGTGCCACCAGCAGGACAGGGACTGGAAACACCATATATTTT.

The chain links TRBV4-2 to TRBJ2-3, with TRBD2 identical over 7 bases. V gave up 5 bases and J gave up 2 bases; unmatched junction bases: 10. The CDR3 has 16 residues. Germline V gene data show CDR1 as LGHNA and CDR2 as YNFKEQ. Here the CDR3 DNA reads TGTGCCAGCAGCTACGAACCAGCGGGGTCCACAGATACGCAGTATTTT. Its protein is CASSYEPAGSTDTQYF.